This T cell receptor beta chain emerged from a study of neoadjuvant anti-PD-1 for oral cavity cancer. For the study at large: Patients without progression got a fourth dose around day 43.

Tumor libraries mostly used about 4.8 ug genomic DNA, two replicates each. The repertoire was sequenced with immunoSEQ multiplex PCR; TCRdb's copy has only in-frame clones and lacks some. The table has about 12,000 clones, around 56% seen once. CDR1 is LNHDA and CDR2 is SQIVND in the germline V gene (reference sequence). The CDR3 is 13 amino acids. V lost 5 bases and J lost 4; bases outside the gene matches: 3. The sequence came from a person aged 35-79 years with oral cavity squamous cell carcinoma. Sequences were derived from tumor tissue, sampled before nivolumab (anti-PD-1) treatment. This rearrangement joins TRBV19 to TRBJ1-2, with 8 bases lining up with TRBD1. The CDR3 loop reads CASSYGQGYGYTF. The CDR3 nucleotides are TGTGCCAGTAGTTATGGACAGGGCTATGGCTACACCTTC.